This note documents a single TCR beta chain sequence. Its antigen is not known. A much larger clone lies one base from this, so it may be a read error. A modified ARM-PCR protocol with three rounds of nested PCR amplified TCRbeta. Each CDR3 protein gets one entry after TCRdb re-called the multiplex PCR reads with MiXCR. Of about 68,000 distinct CDR3 sequences in the sample, 55% to 70% are singletons; the top ten hold 20%. The template was RNA from unsorted bulk tissue. This entry comes from a study of tumor and adjacent non-tumor tissue in lung cancer. Study context: Patients were aged roughly 30 to 76, 9 to 10 men and about five women, stage I to III.

Regarding the study as a whole: Significantly higher TCR diversity was found in tumor than normal lung.

Per germline, CDR1 SGHTA and CDR2 FQGTGA. The V gene lost 5 bases and the J gene lost 6 bases, with 12 bases spanning the gap. CDR3 length: 13 residues. This sequence originates from a middle-aged man with non-small cell lung cancer. Input material: lung tumor tissue. V and J are TRBV7-3 and TRBJ2-3; D is ambiguous. The CDR3 sequence is CASSPHGQDTQYF. The CDR3 nucleotides are TGTGCCAGCAGCCCCCACGGTCAGGATACGCAGTATTTT.